The 11 T cell receptor beta chains given below trace back to one sample, sequenced in a study of cytomegalovirus exposure and HLA in healthy donors. The study ran its PCR with 60 Vbeta and 13 Jbeta primers. TCRdb keeps only in-frame clones here, not all; method: immunoSEQ multiplex PCR. The sample has under 200,000 clones; under 85% are singletons. The sample taken for sequencing was PBMCs. The receptors here all came from a woman aged 18-29 years in good health and CMV-seropositive.

V usage is TRBV9 and J usage is TRBJ1-2; TRBD1 might be the D (5 bases). The CDR3 sequence is 13 residues long. Trimming pared 4 bases from V and 5 bases from J, leaving 12 bases between. CDR1 is SGDLS and CDR2 is YYNGEE in the germline V gene. CDR3 nucleotides: TGTGCCAGCAGCCCAGACGGGGGGTATGGCTACACCTTC. It is translated as CASSPDGGYGYTF.

The chain carries TRBV7-2 and TRBJ1-2; D remains ambiguous. Trimming removed 5 bases at V and 8 bases at J, with 12 bases between. The CDR3 is made up of 12 amino acids. Germline CDR1 reads SGHTA; CDR2 reads FQGNSA. CDR3 nucleotides: TGTGCCAGCAGCGCCAGTCGCTGGGGCTACACCTTC. The encoded protein is CASSASRWGYTF.

V gene TRBV7-9 combines with J gene TRBJ1-1; no reliable D call. Germline V CDR1 and CDR2: SEHNR, FQNEAQ (reference sequence). CDR3 length equals 17 residues. Trimming removed 3 bases from V and 5 bases from J, with 22 bases in between. CDR3 protein: CASSFKDWGDQRTEAFF. CDR3 DNA: TGTGCCAGCAGCTTTAAGGACTGGGGAGATCAGCGGACTGAAGCTTTCTTT.

The CDR3 DNA reads TGCGCCAGCAGCCCCAGTCGACAGGGAATAGACACCATATATTTT. This translates into CASSPSRQGIDTIYF. This chain connects TRBV4-1 to TRBJ1-3; 7 nucleotides line up with TRBD1. J was trimmed by 8 bases and V by 4 bases; bases with no gene match: 11. The CDR3 is 15 residues long. The germline gives CDR1 MGHRA, CDR2 YSYEKL.

A few counts support this clone. The gene calls are TRBV4-3 and TRBJ1-1; maybe TRBD1 (6 bases). The ends were cut back, 3 bases at V and 4 bases at J, with 15 bases in the middle. The CDR3 totals 15 residues. Germline loops: CDR1 LGHNA, CDR2 YSLEER. CDR3 protein: CASSHRQAVGTEAFF. CDR3 sequence (DNA): TGCGCCAGCAGCCATCGACAGGCTGTGGGCACTGAAGCTTTCTTT.

This clone was observed a handful of times. This chain joins TRBV4-3 and TRBJ1-2, with D maybe TRBD1 (6 bases). The CDR3 has 13 residues. V lost 4 bases, J lost 3 bases, and 9 bases lay in between. The V gene's germline CDR1 is LGHNA and CDR2 YSLEER. Written as DNA, the CDR3 is TGCGCCAGCAGCCGACAGGAGGACTATGGCTACACCTTC. This translates into CASSRQEDYGYTF.

This clone was seen just once. This chain uses TRBV9 with TRBJ2-2, with 11 bases lining up with TRBD1. From germline, CDR1 is SGDLS and CDR2 YYNGEE. V gave up 4 bases and J gave up 6 bases; unmatched junction bases: 8. The CDR3 extends over 16 amino acids. CDR3 nucleotides: TGTGCCAGCAGCCCGTCCGGGACAGGGGGGTCCGGGGAGCTGTTTTTT. This sequence encodes CASSPSGTGGSGELFF.

This chain links TRBV6-5 with TRBJ2-7, with a tentative D call TRBD2 (6 bases). The CDR3 loop spans 14 amino acids. Trimming stripped 2 bases from V and 3 bases from J, with 11 bases between. Germline CDR1 is MNHEY and CDR2 is SVGAGI. The CDR3 protein is CASSYVGTFYEQYF. In nucleotides, the CDR3 is TGTGCCAGCAGTTACGTTGGGACTTTCTACGAGCAGTACTTC.

This clone was recorded once. The J gene is TRBJ2-7, the V gene TRBV29-1; 7 nucleotides match TRBD1. Trimming removed 4 bases from V and 7 bases from J; junction bases left unmatched: 10. Germline assignment: CDR1 SQVTM and CDR2 ANQGSEA. This CDR3 contains 13 residues. The CDR3 loop is CSVANRQGNEQYF. For the CDR3, the DNA is TGCAGCGTTGCAAATCGACAGGGTAATGAGCAGTACTTC.

The chain recombines TRBV7-8 with TRBJ2-5; 10 nucleotides match TRBD1. V was pared by 5 bases and J by 7 bases, with 10 bases of the junction left unmatched. The CDR3 is made up of 15 amino acids. The germline CDR1 and CDR2 sequences are SGHVS and FQNEAQ. CDR3 loop: CASSPRDRGGGTQYF. For the CDR3, the DNA is TGTGCCAGCAGCCCGAGGGACAGGGGAGGGGGGACCCAGTACTTC.

V is TRBV9 and J is TRBJ1-1; D may be TRBD1 (5 bases). CDR1 and CDR2 from the germline V gene are SGDLS and YYNGEE. The CDR3 length is 11 residues. With 6 bases removed from V and 11 bases from J, the gap between germline ends came to 14 bases. The CDR3 nucleotides read TGTGCCAGCAAGTGGGGGGTACCGGCTTTCTTT. As protein: CASKWGVPAFF.